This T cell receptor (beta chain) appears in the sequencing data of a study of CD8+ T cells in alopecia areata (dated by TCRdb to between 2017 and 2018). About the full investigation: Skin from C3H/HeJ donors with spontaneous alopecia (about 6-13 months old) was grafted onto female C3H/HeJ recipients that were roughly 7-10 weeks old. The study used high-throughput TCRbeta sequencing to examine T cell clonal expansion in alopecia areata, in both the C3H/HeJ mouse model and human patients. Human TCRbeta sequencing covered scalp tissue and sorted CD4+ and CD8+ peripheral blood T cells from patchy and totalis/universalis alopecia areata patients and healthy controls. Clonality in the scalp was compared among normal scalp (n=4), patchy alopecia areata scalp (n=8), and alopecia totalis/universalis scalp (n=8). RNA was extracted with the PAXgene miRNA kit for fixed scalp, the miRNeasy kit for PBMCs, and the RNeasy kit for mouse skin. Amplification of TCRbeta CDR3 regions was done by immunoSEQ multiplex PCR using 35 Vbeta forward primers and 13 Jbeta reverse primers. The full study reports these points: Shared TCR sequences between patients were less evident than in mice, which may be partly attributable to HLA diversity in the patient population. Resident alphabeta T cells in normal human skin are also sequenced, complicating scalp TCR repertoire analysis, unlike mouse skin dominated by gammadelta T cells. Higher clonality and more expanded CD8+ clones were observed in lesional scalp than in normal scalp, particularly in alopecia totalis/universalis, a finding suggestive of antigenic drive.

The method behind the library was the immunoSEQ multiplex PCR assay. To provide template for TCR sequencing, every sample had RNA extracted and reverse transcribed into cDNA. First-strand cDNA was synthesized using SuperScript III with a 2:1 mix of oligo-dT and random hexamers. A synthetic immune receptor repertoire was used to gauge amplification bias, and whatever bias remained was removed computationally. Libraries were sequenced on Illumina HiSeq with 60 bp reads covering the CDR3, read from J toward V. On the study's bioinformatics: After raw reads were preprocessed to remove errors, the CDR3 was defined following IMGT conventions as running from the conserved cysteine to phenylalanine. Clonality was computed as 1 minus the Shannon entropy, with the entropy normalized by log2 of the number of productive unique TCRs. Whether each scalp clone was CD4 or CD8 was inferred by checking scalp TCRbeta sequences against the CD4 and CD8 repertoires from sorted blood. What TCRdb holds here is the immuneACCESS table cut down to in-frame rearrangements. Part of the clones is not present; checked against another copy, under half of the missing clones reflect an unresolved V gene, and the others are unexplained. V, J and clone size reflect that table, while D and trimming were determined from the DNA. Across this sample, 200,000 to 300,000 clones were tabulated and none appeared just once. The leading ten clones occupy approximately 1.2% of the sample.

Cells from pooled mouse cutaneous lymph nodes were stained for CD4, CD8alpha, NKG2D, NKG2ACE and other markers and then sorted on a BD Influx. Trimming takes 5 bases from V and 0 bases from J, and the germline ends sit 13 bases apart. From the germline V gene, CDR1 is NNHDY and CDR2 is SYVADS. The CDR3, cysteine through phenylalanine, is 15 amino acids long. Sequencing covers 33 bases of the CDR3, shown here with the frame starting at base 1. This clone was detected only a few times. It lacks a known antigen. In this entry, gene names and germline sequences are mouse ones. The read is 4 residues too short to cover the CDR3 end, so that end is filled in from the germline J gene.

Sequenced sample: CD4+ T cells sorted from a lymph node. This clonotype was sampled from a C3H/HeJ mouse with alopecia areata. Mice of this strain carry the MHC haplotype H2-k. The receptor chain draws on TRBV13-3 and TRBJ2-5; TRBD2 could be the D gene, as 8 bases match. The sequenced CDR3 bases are TGTGCCAGCAGCAGGGGGGGCCTTAACCAAGAC. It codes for CASSRGGLNQD. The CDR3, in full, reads CASSRGGLNQDTQYF. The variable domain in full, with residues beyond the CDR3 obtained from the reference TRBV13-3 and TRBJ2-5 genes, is EAAVTQSPRSKVAVTGGKVTLSCHQTNNHDYMYWYRQDTGHGLRLIHYSYVADSTEKGDIPDGYKASRPSQENFSLILELASLSQTAVYFCASSRGGLNQDTQYFGPGTRLLVL.